Each of the 10 T cell receptor beta chains below was sequenced from the same sample in a study of blood T cell repertoires in COVID-19. TCRdb's table, derived via immunoSEQ multiplex PCR, lists solely in-frame clones and lacks some. The data hold some 95,000 clones, with about nine tenths observed a single time. The sample comprised peripheral blood. These receptors came from a human donor with active COVID-19. The donor label of this sample is uncertain.

The V and J genes are TRBV6-5 and TRBJ1-5; 9 bases align to TRBD1. The CDR3 extends over 15 amino acids. The V gene's germline CDR1 is MNHEY and CDR2 SVGAGI. The trim removed 6 bases at V and 4 bases at J, leaving 7 bases unmatched. Here the CDR3 reads CASRRGQGLNQPQHF. The DNA of the CDR3 is TGTGCCAGCAGGAGGGGACAGGGTTTAAATCAGCCCCAGCATTTT.

CDR3 region: CASSQDWAAYEQYF. The CDR3 DNA reads TGCGCCAGCAGCCAAGACTGGGCAGCCTACGAGCAGTACTTC. The chain carries TRBV4-3 and TRBJ2-7; D not certain. From germline, CDR1 is LGHNA and CDR2 YSLEER. The CDR3 is made up of 14 amino acids. V was clipped by 0 bases and J by 2 bases, with 8 bases between them.

For this clone: A junction boundary mismatches the germline segment, possibly from a read error. The chain couples TRBV3-1 (or the pseudogene TRBV3-2) to TRBJ2-3; 9 bases are a match to TRBD2. Germline V gene data show CDR1 as LGHDT and CDR2 as YNNKEL (reference sequence). The CDR3 is 13 residues long. CDR3 nucleotide sequence: TGTGCCAGCAGCCAATCCGGGACTAGCCTCGGACATTTT. Translation gives CASSQSGTSLGHF.

This chain joins TRBV19 and TRBJ1-1; D is perhaps TRBD1 (5 bases). The CDR3 totals 12 residues. Germline CDR1 is LNHDA and CDR2 is SQIVND (reference sequence). Trimming removed 9 bases from V and 6 bases from J, with 14 bases in between. CDR3 region: CASSKGWSEAFF. The CDR3 coding sequence is TGTGCCAGCTCTAAGGGGTGGTCTGAAGCTTTCTTT. Supplemented by reference TRBV19 and TRBJ1-1, the full variable domain reads DGGITQSPKYLFRKEGQNVTLSCEQNLNHDAMYWYRQDPGQGLRLIYYSQIVNDFQKGDIAEGYSVSREKKESFPLTVTSAQKNPTAFYLCASSKGWSEAFFGQGTRLTVV.

V usage is TRBV9 and J usage is TRBJ1-1; D possibly corresponds to TRBD1 (5 bases). Germline CDR1 and CDR2: SGDLS and YYNGEE. V lost 4 bases to trimming and J lost 2 bases, with 18 bases between them. The CDR3 length is 16 residues. In nucleotides, the CDR3 is TGTGCCAGCAGCCCGGGGGAATACAATTTTAACACTGAAGCTTTCTTT. Amino acid sequence: CASSPGEYNFNTEAFF.

The V call is TRBV7-8, the J call TRBJ1-1; a weak D match, TRBD1 (6 bases). CDR1 and CDR2 from the germline V gene are SGHVS and FQNEAQ. Trimming stripped 1 base from V and 2 bases from J, with 11 bases between. CDR3 length: 15 residues. In DNA form, the CDR3 reads TGTGCCAGCAGCTTAGATATAGGGACAAACACTGAAGCTTTCTTT. The encoded protein is CASSLDIGTNTEAFF.

The rearrangement links TRBV6-6 to TRBJ2-5, with D possibly matching TRBD2 (6 bases). CDR1 and CDR2 (germline): MNHNY, SVGAGI (reference sequence). The CDR3 extends over 16 amino acids. V lost 6 bases and J 2 bases, leaving 19 bases between the germline ends. The CDR3 protein is CASRPPGLAMQETQYF. The CDR3 coding sequence is TGTGCCAGCAGGCCACCGGGACTGGCTATGCAAGAGACCCAGTACTTC.

The chain links TRBV12-5 to TRBJ1-1, with D possibly TRBD1 on 5 matching bases. Trimming stripped 1 base from V and 0 bases from J, with 33 bases between. Germline V gene lookup returns CDR1 LGHNT and CDR2 FRNRAP. This CDR3 has 23 residues. CDR3 sequence (DNA): TGTGCTAGTGGTTTGGCCCGAACCCCCGGACAACCAAACAACCAATCGATGAACACTGAAGCTTTCTTT. This gives the protein CASGLARTPGQPNNQSMNTEAFF.

V and J are TRBV7-9 and TRBJ2-7, with D possibly matching TRBD2 (6 bases). Trimming shortened V by 1 base and J by 4 bases, and 11 bases separated the two germline ends. The CDR3 covers 14 residues. Germline loops: CDR1 SEHNR, CDR2 FQNEAQ (reference sequence). The CDR3: CASSLGVGRYEQYF. The CDR3 DNA follows: TGTGCCAGCAGCTTAGGGGTGGGGAGGTACGAGCAGTACTTC. The full variable domain, completed using reference TRBV7-9 and TRBJ2-7, is DTGVSQNPRHKITKRGQNVTFRCDPISEHNRLYWYRQTLGQGPEFLTYFQNEAQLEKSRLLSDRFSAERPKGSFSTLEIQRTEQGDSAMYLCASSLGVGRYEQYFGPGTRLTVT.

The chain recombines TRBV7-2 with TRBJ2-7; 11 positions agree with TRBD2. Germline values: CDR1 SGHTA, CDR2 FQGNSA. This CDR3 is built from 14 residues. The V and J ends lost 2 bases and 4 bases, in that order; junction bases with no gene match: 1. The CDR3 region has the DNA TGTGCCAGCAGCTTACGACTAGCGGGGTACGAGCAGTACTTC. Translating gives CASSLRLAGYEQYF.